The 13 T cell receptor beta chains below come from one sample, sequenced in a study of a mutant IDH1 vaccine in newly diagnosed glioma. Sequencing used immunoSEQ multiplex PCR; TCRdb keeps in-frame clones, though not all of them. The data contain about 44,000 clones, 81% of them seen just once; the ten biggest clones take up roughly 5%. No cognate antigen is known for these TCRs. As for time point: week 35, safety follow-up. All doses held 300 ug of mutant IDH1 20-mer peptide, with topical imiquimod. Material: PBMCs, obtained from a glioma patient whose treatment included an IDH1 peptide vaccine. All receptors come from a woman between 40 and 50 years old with glioma. Some clones in this sample may be carry-over from other donors' samples.

A single count supports this clone. The chain combines TRBV7-2 with TRBJ2-3; 10 bases are shared with TRBD2. The V segment lost 1 base and the J segment 8 bases; nucleotides outside the gene matches: 15. Germline CDR1 and CDR2: SGHTA and FQGNSA. This CDR3 is built from 18 residues. CDR3 sequence: CASSLGRSSGSFTSTQYF. In DNA, the CDR3 is TGTGCCAGCAGCTTAGGGAGATCTAGCGGGAGTTTTACAAGTACGCAGTATTTT.

The genes are TRBV5-5 and TRBJ2-7, with D possibly being TRBD1 (5 bases). V was cut by 4 bases and J by 2 bases, with 13 bases left in between. The germline gives CDR1 SGHKS, CDR2 YYEKEE (reference sequence). This CDR3 region has 14 residues. The CDR3 DNA sequence: TGTGCCAGCAGCGGATCGTGGGGCCCCTACGAGCAGTACTTC. Translating gives CASSGSWGPYEQYF.

The chain combines TRBV6-6 with TRBJ2-7, with 8 bases matching TRBD1. The CDR3 runs to 16 residues. Germline values: CDR1 MNHNY, CDR2 SVGAGI (reference sequence). V was pared by 10 bases and J by 5 bases, with 19 bases of the junction left unmatched. In DNA, the CDR3 is TGTGCCATGGGCACATCCGGGACAGGTCGAATCCACGAGCAGTACTTC. Encoded protein: CAMGTSGTGRIHEQYF.

This clone was counted between two and nine times. The V call is TRBV27, the J call TRBJ1-2; 9 nucleotides line up with TRBD1. The CDR3 length is 15 residues. Trimming at V came to 5 bases and at J to 2 bases, leaving 6 bases not matched to a gene. Germline V gene data show CDR1 as MNHEY and CDR2 as SMNVEV (reference sequence). CDR3 DNA sequence: TGTGCCAGCAGTCAAATCGGGACAGGGAACTATGGCTACACCTTC. Its translation: CASSQIGTGNYGYTF.

There are a few counts of this clone. The CDR3 reads CSAIRGVEAFF. The CDR3 coding sequence is TGCAGTGCTATTAGGGGGGTTGAAGCTTTCTTT. This sequence joins TRBV20-1 and TRBJ1-1; D may be TRBD1 (6 bases). Germline assignment: CDR1 DFQATT and CDR2 SNEGSKA (reference sequence). CDR3 length: 11 amino acids. The V gene lost 4 bases and the J gene lost 7 bases, with 10 bases spanning the gap.

The gene calls are TRBV4-1 and TRBJ1-6, with a weak D call TRBD1 (5 bases). Between the trimmed V and J ends, which lost 1 base and 7 bases, there was a span of 14 bases. The CDR3 is made up of 16 amino acids. The germline gives CDR1 MGHRA, CDR2 YSYEKL. CDR3 region: CASSQGSGPGNSPLHF. CDR3 DNA sequence: TGCGCCAGCAGCCAAGGGTCAGGGCCTGGGAATTCACCCCTCCACTTT.

The rearrangement joins TRBV9 to TRBJ1-5; a possible D gene is TRBD1 (5 bases). This CDR3 has 14 amino acids. Trimming stripped 0 bases from V and 7 bases from J, with 11 bases between. Germline CDR1 and CDR2: SGDLS and YYNGEE. CDR3 residues: CASSVGDGFQPQHF. In DNA, the CDR3 is TGTGCCAGCAGCGTAGGGGACGGTTTCCAGCCCCAGCATTTT.

The V gene is TRBV7-4, the J gene TRBJ1-4, with D perhaps TRBD1 (5 bases). In germline, CDR1 is SGHVT, CDR2 SQSDAQ. Trimming shortened V by 5 bases and J by 8 bases, and 21 bases separated the two germline ends. The CDR3 sequence is 16 residues long. CDR3 sequence reads: CASSLGGSHAEEKLFF. The CDR3 nucleotides are TGTGCCAGCAGCCTGGGGGGGTCGCATGCGGAGGAAAAACTGTTTTTT.

In its sample, this clone was seen once. The chain is built from TRBV2 and TRBJ2-7, with 7 positions matching TRBD1. Germline V gene data show CDR1 as SNHLY and CDR2 as FYNNEI. CDR3 length: 12 amino acids. The V segment lost 8 bases and the J segment 9 bases; nucleotides outside the gene matches: 10. The CDR3 coding sequence is TGTGCCAGCCTCGCGACAGGGCAAGGGCAGTACTTC. This codes for CASLATGQGQYF.

The chain employs TRBV5-1 and TRBJ2-1, with a weak D call TRBD1 (7 bases). This CDR3 region has 17 residues. The germline CDR1 and CDR2 sequences are SGHRS and YFSETQ. V was shortened by 2 bases and J by 6 bases, with 21 bases between the two germline ends. The CDR3 sequence: CASSLTGDWEWGNEQFF. The CDR3 nucleotides read TGCGCCAGCAGCTTAACAGGGGACTGGGAGTGGGGCAATGAGCAGTTCTTC.

This chain connects TRBV11-3 to TRBJ2-1, with D tentatively TRBD1 (6 bases). Trimming stripped 5 bases from V and 10 bases from J, with 15 bases between. This CDR3 has 13 residues. CDR1 is SGHNT and CDR2 is YENEEA in the germline V gene. The CDR3 loop reads CASSITQGTEQFF. CDR3 nucleotide sequence: TGTGCCAGCAGCATAACACAGGGCACCGAGCAGTTCTTC. Based on the CDR3 plus reference TRBV11-3 and TRBJ2-1, the full variable domain is EAGVVQSPRYKIIEKKQPVAFWCNPISGHNTLYWYLQNLGQGPELLIRYENEEAVDDSQLPKDRFSAERLKGVDSTLKIQPAELGDSAVYLCASSITQGTEQFFGPGTRLTVL.

This sequence joins TRBV7-6 and TRBJ1-2; D might be TRBD1 (5 bases). Germline values: CDR1 SGHVS, CDR2 FNYEAQ. Deletions cut 7 bases from V and 2 bases from J, with 11 bases between. The length of the CDR3 is 13 residues. The CDR3, as DNA: TGTGCCAGCAAACAGGACGGGAACTATGGCTACACCTTC. It codes for CASKQDGNYGYTF.

The V and J genes are TRBV5-1 and TRBJ2-7, with D maybe TRBD1 (6 bases). The V gene's germline CDR1 is SGHRS and CDR2 YFSETQ. Trimming removed 0 bases at V and 9 bases at J, with 10 bases between. The CDR3 is 12 amino acids. In DNA, the CDR3 is TGCGCCAGCAGCTTGGCCGAAGGGGGGCAGTACTTC. It translates to CASSLAEGGQYF.